This passage covers 23 T cell receptor beta chains from one sample sequenced in a study of CD8 T cells in ankylosing spondylitis. Their specific antigens are unknown. General study points: Seemingly distinctive of ankylosing spondylitis blood was a TCR beta motif formed by eight highly homologous variants.

TCRdb called the 5' RACE reads again in MiXCR, with one record for every CDR3 protein. The data contain approximately 540,000 distinct CDR3 sequences, 12% of them singletons. Specimen: blood, either unsorted or a sorted T cell fraction (not recorded which). These receptors came from a male donor with ankylosing spondylitis.

This rearrangement joins TRBV20-1 to TRBJ1-3; D unclear. V shed 0 bases and J shed 4 bases, with 4 bases lying between them. Germline CDR1 reads DFQATT; CDR2 reads SNEGSKA (reference sequence). CDR3 length equals 12 residues. The CDR3: CSARDLGNTIYF. CDR3 in DNA: TGCAGTGCTAGAGATTTAGGAAACACCATATATTTT.

The sample holds many counts of this clonotype. The chain uses TRBV5-1 and TRBJ2-1, with D perhaps matching TRBD2 (6 bases). V dropped 4 bases and J dropped 3 bases, with 14 bases sitting between them. The CDR3 length is 15 residues. Germline CDR1 reads SGHRS; CDR2 reads YFSETQ. The CDR3 spells CASSLGGGNYNEQFF. CDR3 sequence (DNA): TGCGCCAGCAGCCTGGGAGGCGGGAACTACAATGAGCAGTTCTTC.

This clonotype was observed many times. This chain uses TRBV9 with TRBJ2-3; 12 bases are a match to TRBD2. With 4 bases clipped from V and 5 bases from J, the junction kept 2 bases outside the gene matches. The germline V gene has CDR1 SGDLS and CDR2 YYNGEE. The CDR3 covers 14 residues. The CDR3 sequence: CASSPGLAGDTQYF. CDR3 sequence (DNA): TGTGCCAGCAGCCCGGGACTAGCGGGAGATACGCAGTATTTT.

The CDR3 coding sequence is TGCAGTGCCAACGGCGACAGGGGCTACACTGAAGCTTTCTTT. It codes for CSANGDRGYTEAFF. This rearrangement joins TRBV20-1 to TRBJ1-1, with 8 positions matching TRBD1. V was pared by 6 bases and J by 3 bases, with 9 bases of the junction left unmatched. Germline V lookup: CDR1 DFQATT, CDR2 SNEGSKA (reference sequence). The CDR3 has 14 amino acids.

This clonotype has just a few counts. CDR3 amino acids: CASSPNSGTGGYEQYF. CDR3 nucleotide sequence: TGCGCCAGCAGCCCAAACTCCGGGACAGGGGGATACGAGCAGTACTTC. The rearrangement uses TRBV5-1 and TRBJ2-7; 11 nucleotides align to TRBD1. This CDR3 region has 16 residues. The junction had 10 bases not matched to a gene; V was cut back by 4 bases and J by 4 bases. Germline CDR1 SGHRS, CDR2 YFSETQ. The full variable domain, completed using reference TRBV5-1 and TRBJ2-7, is KAGVTQTPRYLIKTRGQQVTLSCSPISGHRSVSWYQQTPGQGLQFLFEYFSETQRNKGNFPGRFSGRQFSNSRSEMNVSTLELGDSALYLCASSPNSGTGGYEQYFGPGTRLTVT.

The chain employs TRBV20-1 and TRBJ2-5, with a possible D match to TRBD1 (6 bases). CDR1 and CDR2 from the germline V gene are DFQATT and SNEGSKA (reference sequence). Trimming left V 0 bases short and J 2 bases short, with 13 bases between. The CDR3 extends over 15 amino acids. The CDR3 bases are TGCAGTGCTAGAGATGAAGGCAGGGGACAAGAGACCCAGTACTTC. Translation gives CSARDEGRGQETQYF.

This clonotype was seen at least ten times. This chain uses TRBV25-1 with TRBJ2-4; D ambiguous. Germline CDR1 reads MGHDK; CDR2 reads SYGVNS. The length of the CDR3 is 14 residues. Trimming took 3 bases from V and 12 from J, leaving 18 bases between them. DNA for the CDR3: TGTGCCAGCAGTGATGGTGTGCCCACTCGCCCTCAGTACTTC. Residues: CASSDGVPTRPQYF. The full variable domain, in which reference TRBV25-1 and TRBJ2-4 provide the parts outside the CDR3, is EADIYQTPRYLVIGTGKKITLECSQTMGHDKMYWYQQDPGMELHLIHYSYGVNSTEKGDLSSESTVSRIRTEHFPLTLESARPSHTSQYLCASSDGVPTRPQYFGAGTRLSVL.

The gene calls are TRBV29-1 and TRBJ2-3; D uncertain. The CDR3 totals 14 residues. The germline V gene encodes CDR1 SQVTM and CDR2 ANQGSEA. Trimming removed 1 base at V and 2 bases at J, with 10 bases between. CDR3 nucleotides: TGCAGCGTTGAAGCCGGTCCCACCACAGATACGCAGTATTTT. Translating it yields CSVEAGPTTDTQYF.

The CDR3 protein is CASSQLGRDVEQFF. DNA for the CDR3: TGTGCCAGCAGCCAATTGGGGAGGGATGTTGAGCAGTTCTTC. The J gene is TRBJ2-1, the V gene TRBV14; 7 bases are a match to TRBD2. This CDR3 contains 14 residues. Per germline, CDR1 SGHDN and CDR2 FVKESK. Germline trimming cut 2 bases from V and 9 bases from J; bases unmatched to any gene: 7.

The chain has TRBV29-1 and TRBJ1-1, with TRBD1 as a possible D gene (5 bases). The CDR3 length is 11 residues. Germline V lookup: CDR1 SQVTM, CDR2 ANQGSEA. Trimming stripped 7 bases from V and 1 base from J, with 7 bases between. The chain's CDR3 is CSGQTNTEAFF. The CDR3 nucleotides are TGCAGCGGACAGACGAACACTGAAGCTTTCTTT.

This clonotype was detected a few times. The V call is TRBV2, the J call TRBJ2-5, with no clear D. Germline V gene sequence: CDR1 SNHLY, CDR2 FYNNEI. The CDR3 runs 13 residues. With 7 bases removed from V and 3 bases from J, the gap between germline ends came to 12 bases. CDR3 protein: CASTRQVEETQYF. Here the CDR3 DNA reads TGTGCCAGCACCCGCCAGGTTGAAGAGACCCAGTACTTC.

A few counts support this clonotype. The J gene is TRBJ2-5, the V gene TRBV24-1; 7 bases map to TRBD1. Germline V CDR1 and CDR2: KGHDR, SFDVKD. The CDR3 covers 16 residues. The V and J ends lost 4 bases and 0 bases, in that order; junction bases with no gene match: 7. CDR3 DNA sequence: TGTGCCACCAGTGACCGTTTAGACAGGGACCAAGAGACCCAGTACTTC. Translation: CATSDRLDRDQETQYF.

A few counts support this clonotype. The V and J genes are TRBV6-1 and TRBJ2-7; D could derive from TRBD1 or TRBD2 (5 bases each). This CDR3 comprises 15 residues. Germline CDR1 MNHNS, CDR2 SASEGT. The ends were cut back, 7 bases at V and 2 bases at J, with 18 bases in the middle. This chain's CDR3 is CASTIQGDTAYEQYF. CDR3 in DNA: TGTGCCAGCACCATCCAGGGAGACACCGCCTACGAGCAGTACTTC.

This clonotype was seen more than once but under ten times. The chain couples TRBV3-1 to TRBJ2-3, with D hard to call. Germline CDR1 is LGHDT and CDR2 is YNNKEL (reference sequence). The CDR3 contains 15 residues. Deletions cut 2 bases from V and 0 bases from J, with 9 bases between. The CDR3 DNA reads as TGTGCCAGCAGCCAATTTATAGTGAGCACAGATACGCAGTATTTT. It is translated as CASSQFIVSTDTQYF.

The chain employs TRBV7-9 and TRBJ1-6; D is possibly TRBD1 (5 bases). The germline V gene has CDR1 SEHNR and CDR2 FQNEAQ (reference sequence). The CDR3 has 13 residues. V lost 5 bases to trimming and J lost 5 bases, with 7 bases between them. The DNA for the CDR3 is TGTGCCAGCAGCGGACAAAATAATTCACCCCTCCACTTT. This gives the protein CASSGQNNSPLHF.

This chain links TRBV15 with TRBJ2-3; a weak D match, TRBD2 (5 bases). V was pared by 6 bases and J by 5 bases, with 12 bases between. This CDR3 is 13 amino acids long. The V gene's germline CDR1 is LNHNV and CDR2 YYDKDF (reference sequence). The CDR3 sequence: CATSGGVGDTQYF. Written as DNA, the CDR3 is TGTGCCACCAGTGGAGGAGTTGGAGATACGCAGTATTTT.

This clonotype appeared many times. The chain joins TRBV20-1 to TRBJ2-3, with D perhaps TRBD1 (5 bases). The CDR3 is 14 residues long. Germline values: CDR1 DFQATT, CDR2 SNEGSKA (reference sequence). The V end was cut by 2 bases, the J end by 0 bases, with 9 bases between. The CDR3 sequence: CSARSRASTDTQYF. CDR3 nucleotides: TGCAGTGCTAGAAGCAGGGCTAGCACAGATACGCAGTATTTT.

V and J are TRBV5-1 and TRBJ1-4; TRBD1 aligns across 10 bases. The CDR3 has 14 residues. Germline V gives CDR1 SGHRS, CDR2 YFSETQ. Losses at the gene ends were 4 bases for V and 10 bases for J; bases not matched to a gene: 7. The CDR3 nucleotides are TGCGCCAGCAGCCCAACAGGGGACAGGGGAAAACTGTTTTTT. This codes for CASSPTGDRGKLFF.

The gene calls are TRBV6-5 and TRBJ2-1, with 9 bases identical to TRBD2. The CDR3 length is 15 residues. After removal of 3 bases from V and 2 bases from J, the junction contained 2 bases not matched to a gene. CDR1 MNHEY and CDR2 SVGAGI come from the germline V gene. This CDR3 reads CASSYSGSTYNEQFF. CDR3 nucleotides: TGTGCCAGCAGTTATAGCGGGAGCACCTACAATGAGCAGTTCTTC.

This rearrangement joins TRBV18 to TRBJ1-1; D is possibly TRBD1 (5 bases). This CDR3 is 15 amino acids long. The germline V gene has CDR1 KGHSH and CDR2 LQKENI. Trimming removed 3 bases from V and 2 bases from J, with 13 bases in between. CDR3 residues: CASSPVRQFNTEAFF. Here the CDR3 DNA reads TGTGCCAGCTCACCCGTGAGACAGTTCAACACTGAAGCTTTCTTT.

This clonotype was counted a few times. The gene calls are TRBV20-1 and TRBJ1-4; TRBD1 is a possible D gene (5 bases). V gave up 2 bases and J gave up 8 bases, with 18 bases separating them. The CDR3 loop spans 15 amino acids. Per germline, CDR1 DFQATT and CDR2 SNEGSKA (reference sequence). Here the CDR3 DNA reads TGCAGTGCTAGACCAGACGCCAGGGAGAGGGAAAAACTGTTTTTT. Amino acid sequence: CSARPDAREREKLFF.

V usage is TRBV7-2 and J usage is TRBJ1-6; D unclear. Germline lookup yields CDR1 SGHTA and CDR2 FQGNSA. CDR3 length: 15 amino acids. V was clipped by 5 bases and J by 15 bases, with 23 bases between them. Here the CDR3 DNA reads TGTGCCAGCAGCCTAGTAGGCAGATTCGTTGAGGGCCTCCACTTT. Encoded protein: CASSLVGRFVEGLHF.

The V and J genes are TRBV29-1 and TRBJ2-7; D is undetermined. V lost 4 bases and J lost 0, with 10 bases in between. Germline loops: CDR1 SQVTM, CDR2 ANQGSEA. This CDR3 contains 13 residues. CDR3 protein: CSVVTGSSYEQYV. The CDR3 DNA reads TGCAGCGTTGTAACGGGCAGCTCCTACGAGCAGTACGTC.